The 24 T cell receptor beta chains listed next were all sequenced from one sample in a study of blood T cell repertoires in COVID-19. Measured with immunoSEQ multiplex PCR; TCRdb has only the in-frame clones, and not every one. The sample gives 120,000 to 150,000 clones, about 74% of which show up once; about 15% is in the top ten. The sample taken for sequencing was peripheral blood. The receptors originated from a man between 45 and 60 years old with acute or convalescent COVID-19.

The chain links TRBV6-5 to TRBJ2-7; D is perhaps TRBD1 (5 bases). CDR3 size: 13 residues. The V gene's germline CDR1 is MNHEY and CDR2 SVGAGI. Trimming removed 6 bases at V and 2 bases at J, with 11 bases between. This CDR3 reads CASRQVITYEQYF. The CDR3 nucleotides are TGTGCCAGCAGACAGGTGATTACCTACGAGCAGTACTTC.

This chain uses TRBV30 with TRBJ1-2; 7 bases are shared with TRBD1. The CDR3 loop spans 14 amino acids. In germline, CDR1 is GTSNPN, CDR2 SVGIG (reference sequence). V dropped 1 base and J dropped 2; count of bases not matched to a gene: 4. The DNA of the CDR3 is TGTGCCTGGAGTGGGGAACAGGGGAACTATGGCTACACCTTC. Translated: CAWSGEQGNYGYTF.

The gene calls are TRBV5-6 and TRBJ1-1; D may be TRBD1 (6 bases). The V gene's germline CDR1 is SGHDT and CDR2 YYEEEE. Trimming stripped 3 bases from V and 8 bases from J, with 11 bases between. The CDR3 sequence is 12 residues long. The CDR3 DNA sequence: TGTGCCAGCAGCTCTACGACAGGCGAAGCTTTCTTT. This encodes CASSSTTGEAFF.

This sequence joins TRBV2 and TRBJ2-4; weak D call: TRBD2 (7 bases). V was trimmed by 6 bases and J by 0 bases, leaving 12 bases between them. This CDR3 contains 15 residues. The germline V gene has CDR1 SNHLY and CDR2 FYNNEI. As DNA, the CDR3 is TGTGCCAGCAGCGGGGGGCCGCTAGCCAAAAACATTCAGTACTTC. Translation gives CASSGGPLAKNIQYF.

The CDR3 coding sequence is TGCAGCGTTACCAGCGGGGTCCCAGATACGCAGTATTTT. It is translated as CSVTSGVPDTQYF. V is TRBV29-1 and J is TRBJ2-3; 7 bases align to TRBD2. Losses at the gene ends were 5 bases for V and 4 bases for J; bases not matched to a gene: 6. The CDR3 contains 13 residues. The germline gives CDR1 SQVTM, CDR2 ANQGSEA.

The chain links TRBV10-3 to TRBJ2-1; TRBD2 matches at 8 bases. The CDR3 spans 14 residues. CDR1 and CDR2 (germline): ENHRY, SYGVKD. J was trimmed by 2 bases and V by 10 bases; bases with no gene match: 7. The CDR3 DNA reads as TGTGCCACCCGAACTAGCGGCGCCTACAATGAGCAGTTCTTC. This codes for CATRTSGAYNEQFF.

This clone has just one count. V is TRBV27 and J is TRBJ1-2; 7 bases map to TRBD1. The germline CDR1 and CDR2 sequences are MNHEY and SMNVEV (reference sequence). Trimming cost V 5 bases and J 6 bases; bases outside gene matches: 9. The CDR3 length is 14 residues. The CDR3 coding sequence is TGTGCCAGCAGTCGAAAATTCACAGGGGATGGCTACACCTTC. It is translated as CASSRKFTGDGYTF.

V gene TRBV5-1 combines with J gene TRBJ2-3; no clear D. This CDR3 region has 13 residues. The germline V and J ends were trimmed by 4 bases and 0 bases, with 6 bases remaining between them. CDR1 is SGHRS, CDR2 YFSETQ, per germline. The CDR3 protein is CASSLPSTDTQYF. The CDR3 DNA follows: TGCGCCAGCAGCCTCCCTAGCACAGATACGCAGTATTTT.

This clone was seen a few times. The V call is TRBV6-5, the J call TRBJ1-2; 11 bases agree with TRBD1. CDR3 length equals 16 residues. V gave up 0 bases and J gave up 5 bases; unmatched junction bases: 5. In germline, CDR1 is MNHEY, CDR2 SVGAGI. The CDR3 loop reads CASSYSRTGGSYGYTF. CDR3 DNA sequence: TGTGCCAGCAGTTACTCACGGACAGGGGGCAGTTATGGCTACACCTTC.

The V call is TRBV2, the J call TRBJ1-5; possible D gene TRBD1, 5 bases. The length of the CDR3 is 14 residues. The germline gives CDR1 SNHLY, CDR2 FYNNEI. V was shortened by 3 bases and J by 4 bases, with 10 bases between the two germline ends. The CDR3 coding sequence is TGTGCCAGCAGTGAGCGGGGCACTAATCAGCCCCAGCATTTT. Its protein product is CASSERGTNQPQHF.

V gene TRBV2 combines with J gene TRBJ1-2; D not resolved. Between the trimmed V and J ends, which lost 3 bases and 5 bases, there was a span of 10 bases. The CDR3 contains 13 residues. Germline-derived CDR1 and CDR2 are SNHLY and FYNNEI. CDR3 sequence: CASSDPGRYGYTF. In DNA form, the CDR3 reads TGTGCCAGCAGTGACCCAGGCCGTTATGGCTACACCTTC.

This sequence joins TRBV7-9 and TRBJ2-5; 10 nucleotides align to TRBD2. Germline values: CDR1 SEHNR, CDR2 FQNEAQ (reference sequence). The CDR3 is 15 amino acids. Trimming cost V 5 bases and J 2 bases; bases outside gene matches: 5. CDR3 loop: CASSILAGAQETQYF. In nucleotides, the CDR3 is TGTGCCAGCAGCATTCTAGCGGGGGCACAAGAGACCCAGTACTTC.

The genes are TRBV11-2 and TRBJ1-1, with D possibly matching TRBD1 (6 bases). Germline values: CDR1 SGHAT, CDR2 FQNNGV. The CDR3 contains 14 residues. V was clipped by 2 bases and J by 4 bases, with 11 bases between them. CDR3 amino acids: CASSLLLGATEAFF. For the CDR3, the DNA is TGTGCCAGCAGCTTATTACTGGGGGCCACTGAAGCTTTCTTT.

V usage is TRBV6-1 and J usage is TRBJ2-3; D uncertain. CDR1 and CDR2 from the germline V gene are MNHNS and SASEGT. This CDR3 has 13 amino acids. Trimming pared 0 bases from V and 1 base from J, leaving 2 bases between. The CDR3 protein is CASSEAGTDTQYF. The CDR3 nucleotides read TGTGCCAGCAGTGAAGCCGGCACAGATACGCAGTATTTT.

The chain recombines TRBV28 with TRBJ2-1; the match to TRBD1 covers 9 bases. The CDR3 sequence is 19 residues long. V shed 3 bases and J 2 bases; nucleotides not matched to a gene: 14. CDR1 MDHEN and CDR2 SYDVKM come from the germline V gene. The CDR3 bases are TGTGCCAGCAGTTTCCGATATACCGGGACAGGGAGTACCTACAATGAGCAGTTCTTC. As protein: CASSFRYTGTGSTYNEQFF. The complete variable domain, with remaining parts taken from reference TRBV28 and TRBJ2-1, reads DVKVTQSSRYLVKRTGEKVFLECVQDMDHENMFWYRQDPGLGLRLIYFSYDVKMKEKGDIPEGYSVSREKKERFSLILESASTNQTSMYLCASSFRYTGTGSTYNEQFFGPGTRLTVL.

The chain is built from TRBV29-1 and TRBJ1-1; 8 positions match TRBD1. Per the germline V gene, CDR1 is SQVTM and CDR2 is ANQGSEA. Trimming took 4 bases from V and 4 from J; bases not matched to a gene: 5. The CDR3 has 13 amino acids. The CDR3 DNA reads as TGCAGCGTTGGACAGGGGCTGGGCACTGAAGCTTTCTTT. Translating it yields CSVGQGLGTEAFF.

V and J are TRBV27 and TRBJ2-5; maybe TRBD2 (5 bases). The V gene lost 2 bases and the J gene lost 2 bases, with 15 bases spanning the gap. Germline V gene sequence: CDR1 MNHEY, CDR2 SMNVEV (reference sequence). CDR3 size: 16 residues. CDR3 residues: CASSLIEGGEQETQYF. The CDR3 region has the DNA TGTGCCAGCAGTTTAATCGAAGGAGGTGAGCAAGAGACCCAGTACTTC.

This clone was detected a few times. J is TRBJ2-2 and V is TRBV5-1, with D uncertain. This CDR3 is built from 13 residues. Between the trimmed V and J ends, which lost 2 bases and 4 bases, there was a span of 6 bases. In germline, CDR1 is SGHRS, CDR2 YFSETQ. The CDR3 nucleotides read TGCGCCAGCAGCTTAGACTTCACCGGGGAGCTGTTTTTT. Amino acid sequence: CASSLDFTGELFF. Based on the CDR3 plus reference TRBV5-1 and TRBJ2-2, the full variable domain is KAGVTQTPRYLIKTRGQQVTLSCSPISGHRSVSWYQQTPGQGLQFLFEYFSETQRNKGNFPGRFSGRQFSNSRSEMNVSTLELGDSALYLCASSLDFTGELFFGEGSRLTVL.

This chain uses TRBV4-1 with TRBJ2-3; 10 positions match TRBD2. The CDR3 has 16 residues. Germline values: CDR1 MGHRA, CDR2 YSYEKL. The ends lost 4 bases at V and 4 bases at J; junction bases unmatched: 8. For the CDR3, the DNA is TGCGCCAGCAGCCGCTTTATCCTAGCGGGAGCAGATACGCAGTATTTT. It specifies CASSRFILAGADTQYF.

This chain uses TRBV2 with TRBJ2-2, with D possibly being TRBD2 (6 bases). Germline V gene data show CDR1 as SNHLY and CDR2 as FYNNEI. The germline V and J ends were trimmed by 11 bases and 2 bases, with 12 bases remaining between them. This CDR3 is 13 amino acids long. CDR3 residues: CAGTSYNTGELFF. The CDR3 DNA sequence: TGTGCCGGAACTAGCTACAACACCGGGGAGCTGTTTTTT.

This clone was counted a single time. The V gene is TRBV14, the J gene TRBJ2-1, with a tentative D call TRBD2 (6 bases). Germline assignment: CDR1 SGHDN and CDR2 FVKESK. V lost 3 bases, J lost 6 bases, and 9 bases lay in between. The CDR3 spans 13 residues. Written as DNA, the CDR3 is TGTGCCAGCAGCCAGAAACTAGCCAATGAGCAGTTCTTC. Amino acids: CASSQKLANEQFF.

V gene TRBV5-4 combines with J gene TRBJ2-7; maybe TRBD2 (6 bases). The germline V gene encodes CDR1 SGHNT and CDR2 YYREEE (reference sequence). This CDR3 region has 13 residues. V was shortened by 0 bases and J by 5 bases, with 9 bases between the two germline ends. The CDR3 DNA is TGTGCCAGCAGCTTGGGCCCGGGAGACGAGCAGTACGTC. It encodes CASSLGPGDEQYV.

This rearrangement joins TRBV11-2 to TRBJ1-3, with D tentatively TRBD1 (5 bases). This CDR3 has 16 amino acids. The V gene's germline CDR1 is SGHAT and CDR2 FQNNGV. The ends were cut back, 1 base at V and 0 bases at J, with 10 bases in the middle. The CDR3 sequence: CASSLAQGRSGNTIYF. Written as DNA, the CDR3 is TGTGCCAGCAGCTTAGCGCAGGGCCGCTCTGGAAACACCATATATTTT.

CDR3 bases: TGTGCCAGCAGTGAACGAGACAGGGGACTCTTTGGCAATCAGCCCCAGCATTTT. This codes for CASSERDRGLFGNQPQHF. This rearrangement joins TRBV2 to TRBJ1-5; TRBD1 matches 8 bases. CDR1 is SNHLY and CDR2 is FYNNEI in the germline V gene. Germline trimming cut 2 bases from V and 2 bases from J; bases unmatched to any gene: 11. CDR3 size: 18 residues.